These 32 T cell receptor beta chains were all obtained from the same sample, sequenced in a study of molecular identifiers for immune sequencing clone quantification. TCRdb redid the calling of the PCR reads with MiXCR, one entry per CDR3 protein. The table has some 97,000 distinct CDR3 sequences, roughly a third seen once. The sample was naive CD8+ T cells from blood, with Jurkat cell RNA spiked in. Documented subset: FACS-sorted CD8+CD4-CCR7+CD45RA+ naive T cells. These receptors came from a human donor in good health. Some libraries in this study had Jurkat cell RNA spiked in.

This clonotype was observed a handful of times. The chain has TRBV12-3 or TRBV12-4 and TRBJ2-5; 11 nucleotides agree with TRBD2. The V and J ends lost 0 bases and 2 bases, in that order; junction bases with no gene match: 8. The CDR3 is 18 residues long. The CDR3 protein is CASSLAHLAGGRQETQYF. In nucleotides, the CDR3 is TGTGCCAGCAGTTTAGCGCACCTAGCGGGAGGTCGACAAGAGACCCAGTACTTC.

To note about this clonotype: Just one base apart from a much larger clone, this may be a read error. The chain joins TRBV13 to TRBJ2-5; a possible D gene is TRBD1 (5 bases). The CDR3 is 16 amino acids. Looked up from germline, CDR1 is PRHDT and CDR2 is FYEKMQ (reference sequence). V lost 5 bases and J 4 bases, leaving 20 bases between the germline ends. The CDR3 DNA reads TGTGCCAGCAGCCCATACCCCTTCAAAAGGGGAGAGACCCAGTACTTC. Encoded protein: CASSPYPFKRGETQYF. Looking up the rest from reference TRBV13 and TRBJ2-5 gives the full variable domain: AAGVIQSPRHLIKEKRETATLKCYPIPRHDTVYWYQQGPGQDPQFLISFYEKMQSDKGSIPDRFSAQQFSDYHSELNMSSLELGDSALYFCASSPYPFKRGETQYFGPGTRLLVL.

The rearrangement joins TRBV24-1 to TRBJ2-3; D is possibly TRBD2 (6 bases). This CDR3 is 16 amino acids long. Germline CDR1 reads KGHDR; CDR2 reads SFDVKD. V was trimmed by 1 base and J by 5 bases, leaving 15 bases between them. CDR3 DNA: TGTGCCACCAGTGATTTTAGCGCGGGACGGGGAGATACGCAGTATTTT. Its translation is CATSDFSAGRGDTQYF.

The rearrangement joins TRBV4-1 to TRBJ2-2, with D possibly being TRBD2 (5 bases). The V and J ends lost 1 base and 3 bases respectively, with 6 bases between them. The CDR3 contains 14 residues. CDR1 is MGHRA, CDR2 YSYEKL, per germline. CDR3 amino acids: CASSQGEYTGELFF. The CDR3 coding sequence is TGCGCCAGCAGCCAAGGGGAGTACACCGGGGAGCTGTTTTTT.

This clonotype came up once. This sequence may be a read error, since a much larger clone differs from it by one base. The chain recombines TRBV7-2 with TRBJ2-3, with D hard to call. The CDR3 spans 12 residues. Germline V gives CDR1 SGHTA, CDR2 FQGNSA. DNA for the CDR3: TGTGACAGCAGCTTATCTATAGATACGCAGTATTTT. Its translation: CDSSLSIDTQYF. Full variable domain (missing parts from reference TRBV7-2 and TRBJ2-3): GAGVSQSPSNKVTEKGKDVELRCDPISGHTALYWYRQSLGQGLEFLIYFQGNSAPDKSGLPSDRFSAERTGGSVSTLTIQRTQQEDSAVYLCDSSLSIDTQYFGPGTRLTVL.

This clonotype came up a few times. This chain links TRBV6-5 with TRBJ2-5, with D possibly called TRBD1 or TRBD2 (5 bases each). CDR3 length: 13 residues. Looked up from germline, CDR1 is MNHEY and CDR2 is SVGAGI. Trimming took off 6 bases at V and 5 bases at J, with 13 bases between the two ends. CDR3: CASSPFGGETQYF. CDR3 nucleotides: TGTGCCAGCAGCCCCTTTGGGGGTGAGACCCAGTACTTC.

J is TRBJ2-3 and V is TRBV9; 8 bases are a match to TRBD2. Germline V gene sequence: CDR1 SGDLS, CDR2 YYNGEE. The V and J ends lost 3 bases and 4 bases, in that order; junction bases with no gene match: 4. CDR3 length: 14 amino acids. This CDR3 is CASSEGLGPDTQYF. The DNA for the CDR3 is TGTGCCAGCAGCGAGGGACTAGGCCCAGATACGCAGTATTTT.

This clonotype appeared many times. This chain connects TRBV4-3 to TRBJ2-5; D call uncertain. The CDR3 is made up of 13 amino acids. Trimming cost V 1 base and J 9 bases, with 12 bases left between them. In germline, CDR1 is LGHNA, CDR2 YSLEER. This chain's CDR3 is CASSQAGGFPQYF. The CDR3 bases are TGCGCCAGCAGCCAAGCCGGTGGCTTTCCCCAGTACTTC.

V gene TRBV20-1 combines with J gene TRBJ2-3; D assignment may be TRBD1 or TRBD2 (5 bases each). Germline CDR1 and CDR2: DFQATT and SNEGSKA (reference sequence). The CDR3 sequence is 13 residues long. The DNA of the CDR3 is TGCAGCGGGACCTCCTTGACTGATATGGGGCAGTATTTT. Its protein product is CSGTSLTDMGQYF.

This clonotype was detected once. The chain is built from TRBV20-1 and TRBJ2-1, with unresolved D. CDR3 length equals 13 residues. V shed 8 bases and J shed 2 bases, with 13 bases lying between them. Per germline, CDR1 DFQATT and CDR2 SNEGSKA (reference sequence). The CDR3 region is CSPYGPTYNEQFF. The CDR3 bases are TGCAGTCCCTACGGACCAACCTACAATGAGCAGTTCTTC.

This clonotype was observed a few times. The V gene is TRBV3-1, the J gene TRBJ2-7; D ambiguous. Germline V lookup: CDR1 LGHDT, CDR2 YNNKEL (reference sequence). The CDR3 length is 16 residues. V lost 4 bases to trimming and J lost 3 bases, with 19 bases between them. The CDR3 loop is CASSLKAAIGLYEQYF. The CDR3 nucleotides are TGTGCCAGCAGCCTAAAGGCGGCCATTGGCCTCTACGAGCAGTACTTC.

This clonotype appeared a single time. Just one base apart from a much larger clone, this may be a read error. The chain employs TRBV7-2 and TRBJ1-5, with a weak D call TRBD1 (5 bases). The CDR3 loop spans 15 amino acids. Germline V gene data show CDR1 as SGHTA and CDR2 as FQGNSA. Trimming took off 8 bases at V and 0 bases at J, with 14 bases between the two ends. The CDR3 sequence: CASCEGDGSNQPQHF. DNA for the CDR3: TGTGCCAGCTGCGAAGGGGACGGTAGCAATCAGCCCCAGCATTTT.

This clonotype has ten or more counts. The rearrangement links TRBV7-9 to TRBJ1-1; a weak D match, TRBD1 (5 bases). Per germline, CDR1 SEHNR and CDR2 FQNEAQ (reference sequence). The CDR3 runs 15 residues. The V end was cut by 5 bases, the J end by 9 bases, with 22 bases between. The CDR3 is CASSTRTTGLTKAFF. DNA for the CDR3: TGTGCCAGCAGCACTCGCACCACAGGTCTCACAAAAGCTTTCTTT. The full variable domain, with the rest looked up from reference TRBV7-9 and TRBJ1-1, is DTGVSQNPRHKITKRGQNVTFRCDPISEHNRLYWYRQTLGQGPEFLTYFQNEAQLEKSRLLSDRFSAERPKGSFSTLEIQRTEQGDSAMYLCASSTRTTGLTKAFFGQGTRLTVV.

The sample holds a few counts of this clonotype. The chain is built from TRBV27 and TRBJ2-3; 8 bases map to TRBD2. The length of the CDR3 is 16 residues. The trim removed 6 bases at V and 1 base at J, leaving 9 bases unmatched. Germline V gene lookup returns CDR1 MNHEY and CDR2 SMNVEV (reference sequence). CDR3 in DNA: TGTGCCAGCAGCCCAGGACTAGCCTCAGGCACAGATACGCAGTATTTT. It translates to CASSPGLASGTDTQYF.

The rearrangement links TRBV20-1 to TRBJ2-1, with 7 nucleotides matching TRBD2. Looked up from germline, CDR1 is DFQATT and CDR2 is SNEGSKA (reference sequence). V lost 3 bases, J lost 3 bases, and 8 bases stayed unmatched. This CDR3 comprises 15 residues. The CDR3 region is CSASRGRARYNEQFF. In DNA, the CDR3 is TGCAGTGCTAGTCGTGGGAGGGCCCGCTACAATGAGCAGTTCTTC.

The chain has TRBV7-3 and TRBJ2-7; D may correspond to TRBD1 or TRBD2 (6 bases each). Between the trimmed V and J ends, which lost 4 bases and 6 bases, there was a span of 16 bases. Germline CDR1 reads SGHTA; CDR2 reads FQGTGA. The length of the CDR3 is 14 residues. The CDR3 is CASSSGGREGEQYF. The CDR3 region has the DNA TGTGCCAGCAGCTCCGGGGGCAGGGAAGGCGAGCAGTACTTC.

V is TRBV5-1 and J is TRBJ2-7; 11 bases are shared with TRBD2. This CDR3 comprises 17 residues. Germline V lookup: CDR1 SGHRS, CDR2 YFSETQ. Unmatched junction bases numbered 9, after V lost 4 bases and J lost 0 bases. The CDR3 coding sequence is TGCGCCAGCAGCAGAAAGAGACTAGCGGGGATCTCCTACGAGCAGTACTTC. It encodes CASSRKRLAGISYEQYF.

This clonotype was counted a few times. J is TRBJ1-2 and V is TRBV6-1, with D tentatively TRBD1 (5 bases). The CDR3 is 15 residues long. From germline, CDR1 is MNHNS and CDR2 SASEGT. V was shortened by 1 base and J by 14 bases, with 23 bases between the two germline ends. The CDR3 DNA reads TGTGCCAGCAGTGAAGGTCGGGACGGCATCTATAGTGTGACCTTC. This gives the protein CASSEGRDGIYSVTF.

As regards this clonotype: A clone one base away is much larger, so this may be a read error. The DNA of the CDR3 is TGTGCCAGCAGCTTTACAGGGTTGGATACGCAGTATTTT. Translating it yields CASSFTGLDTQYF. This chain links TRBV11-2 with TRBJ2-3, with a tentative D call TRBD1 (6 bases). Germline V lookup: CDR1 SGHAT, CDR2 FQNNGV. Trimming took off 3 bases at V and 6 bases at J, with 10 bases between the two ends. The CDR3 is 13 amino acids. Full variable domain (rest looked up from reference TRBV11-2 and TRBJ2-3): EAGVAQSPRYKIIEKRQSVAFWCNPISGHATLYWYQQILGQGPKLLIQFQNNGVVDDSQLPKDRFSAERLKGVDSTLKIQPAKLEDSAVYLCASSFTGLDTQYFGPGTRLTVL.

This clonotype was observed a handful of times. J is TRBJ1-4 and V is TRBV9; D unclear. The CDR3 sequence is 15 residues long. Per germline, CDR1 SGDLS and CDR2 YYNGEE. The V gene lost 0 bases and the J gene lost 6 bases, with 12 bases spanning the gap. CDR3 in amino acids: CASSVGGPRDEKLFF. Written as DNA, the CDR3 is TGTGCCAGCAGCGTAGGTGGGCCCCGGGATGAAAAACTGTTTTTT.

Notes on this clonotype: A much larger clone lies a single base off, so this may be a read error. This chain uses TRBV5-5 with TRBJ2-7; 8 bases are a match to TRBD1. V was clipped by 4 bases and J by 5 bases; unmatched bases: 5. This CDR3 region has 13 residues. Looked up from germline, CDR1 is SGHKS and CDR2 is YYEKEE (reference sequence). CDR3 DNA: TGTGCCAGCAGCATGGTCAGGGGGCACGAGCAGTACTTC. Residues: CASSMVRGHEQYF.

As for this clonotype: The conserved closing phenylalanine or tryptophan is absent in this CDR3, likely reflecting a read error. The chain carries TRBV6-2 or TRBV6-3 and TRBJ2-5; TRBD1 matches 11 bases. Per germline, CDR1 MNHEY and CDR2 SVGEGT. V gave up 7 bases and J gave up 3 bases; unmatched junction bases: 7. CDR3 length: 15 residues. The CDR3 sequence: CASNLPGQGEETQYS. As DNA, the CDR3 is TGTGCCAGCAACTTGCCGGGACAGGGGGAAGAGACCCAGTACTCC.

This clonotype was detected many times. V gene TRBV28 combines with J gene TRBJ1-1; D not resolved. Germline loops: CDR1 MDHEN, CDR2 SYDVKM. The CDR3 consists of 14 residues. Trimming left V 3 bases short and J 1 base short, with 9 bases between. The CDR3 sequence: CASSFRGGNTEAFF. CDR3 sequence (DNA): TGTGCCAGCAGTTTCCGGGGTGGGAACACTGAAGCTTTCTTT.

Concerning this clonotype: A much larger clone sits a single nucleotide away, making a read error possible. The J gene is TRBJ2-7, the V gene TRBV6-2 or TRBV6-3; D unresolved. Looked up from germline, CDR1 is MNHEY and CDR2 is SVGEGT. Trimming pared 6 bases from V and 5 bases from J, leaving 11 bases between. The CDR3 consists of 12 residues. The CDR3 region is CASSRRANEQYF. CDR3 DNA sequence: TGTGCCAGCAGCAGGCGCGCCAACGAGCAGTACTTC.

This clonotype was found a few times. Mismatch with germline at one junction end may stem from a read error. The chain recombines TRBV27 with TRBJ2-2; 7 nucleotides match TRBD1. Germline CDR1 and CDR2: MNHEY and SMNVEV (reference sequence). This CDR3 has 15 amino acids. In DNA, the CDR3 is TGTGCCAGCAGTTTTTTACAGGGGAACACCGGGGAGCTGATTTTT. This encodes CASSFLQGNTGELIF.

V is TRBV11-2 and J is TRBJ1-1; 8 bases are a match to TRBD1. The CDR3 covers 15 residues. Germline assignment: CDR1 SGHAT and CDR2 FQNNGV. The V and J ends lost 3 bases and 1 base, in that order; junction bases with no gene match: 4. CDR3 sequence reads: CASSLGTGWNTEAFF. CDR3 DNA sequence: TGTGCCAGCAGCTTGGGGACAGGATGGAACACTGAAGCTTTCTTT. The full variable domain, in which reference TRBV11-2 and TRBJ1-1 provide the parts outside the CDR3, is EAGVAQSPRYKIIEKRQSVAFWCNPISGHATLYWYQQILGQGPKLLIQFQNNGVVDDSQLPKDRFSAERLKGVDSTLKIQPAKLEDSAVYLCASSLGTGWNTEAFFGQGTRLTVV.

There are a few counts of this clonotype. The rearrangement uses TRBV3-1 and TRBJ2-3; D ambiguous. Germline V lookup: CDR1 LGHDT, CDR2 YNNKEL (reference sequence). Trimming removed 6 bases from V and 6 bases from J, with 13 bases in between. The CDR3 runs to 13 residues. In nucleotides, the CDR3 is TGTGCCAGCAGTCCCTTCTCTGGGGATACGCAGTATTTT. Encoded protein: CASSPFSGDTQYF.

The rearrangement links TRBV27 to TRBJ2-5; 8 bases agree with TRBD1. This CDR3 contains 15 residues. V shed 5 bases, J shed 4 bases, and the junction held 9 bases outside the gene matches. Germline CDR1 reads MNHEY; CDR2 reads SMNVEV (reference sequence). The CDR3: CASSPGGAWVETQYF. As DNA, the CDR3 is TGTGCCAGCAGTCCAGGGGGCGCGTGGGTAGAGACCCAGTACTTC.

This clonotype was observed a handful of times. The chain's CDR3 is CASSPHFGTNTGELFF. CDR3 bases: TGTGCCAGCAGCCCCCATTTCGGGACGAACACCGGGGAGCTGTTTTTT. The chain uses TRBV9 and TRBJ2-2; tentative D call: TRBD2 (5 bases). Deletions cut 4 bases from V and 0 bases from J, with 13 bases between. This CDR3 is 16 amino acids long. Germline-derived CDR1 and CDR2 are SGDLS and YYNGEE.

This clonotype was recorded only once. This CDR3 is CATSVPGQINQPQHF. Written as DNA, the CDR3 is TGTGCCACCAGTGTCCCGGGACAGATTAATCAGCCCCAGCATTTT. The V call is TRBV24-1, the J call TRBJ1-5; 7 positions agree with TRBD1. The ends lost 5 bases at V and 4 bases at J; junction bases unmatched: 7. Germline CDR1 reads KGHDR; CDR2 reads SFDVKD. This CDR3 is 15 amino acids long.

V and J are TRBV7-9 and TRBJ2-6; TRBD1 matches at 7 bases. The germline gives CDR1 SEHNR, CDR2 FQNEAQ (reference sequence). The V and J ends lost 8 bases and 0 bases, in that order; junction bases with no gene match: 1. The length of the CDR3 is 14 residues. The CDR3 here is CASSGGSGANVLTF. The CDR3 nucleotides read TGTGCCAGCTCAGGGGGCTCTGGGGCCAACGTCCTGACTTTC.

This clonotype has only a few counts. The chain uses TRBV7-8 and TRBJ2-1, with 12 bases fitting TRBD2. The CDR3 runs to 17 residues. The junction had 9 bases not matched to a gene; V was cut back by 4 bases and J by 5 bases. The germline gives CDR1 SGHVS, CDR2 FQNEAQ. Written as DNA, the CDR3 is TGTGCCAGCAGCTCCCGAAGACTAGCGGGAGCCCACAATGAGCAGTTCTTC. Protein sequence: CASSSRRLAGAHNEQFF.